The clone carrying this T cell receptor beta chain has a single count. The data stem from a study of cytomegalovirus exposure and HLA in healthy donors. As for the study in general: Tens of millions of unique TCRs from HLA-typed donors were held in an early release of data.

Amplification used 60 Vbeta primers and 13 Jbeta primers. The table came from immunoSEQ multiplex PCR; TCRdb's copy has only in-frame clones and leaves some out. The data hold roughly 100,000 clones, with under 85% observed a single time. The ends were cut back, 2 bases at V and 8 bases at J, with 15 bases in the middle. The CDR3 is 15 residues long. The germline V gene encodes CDR1 KGHSH and CDR2 LQKENI. This TCR was recovered from a man between 18 and 29 years old in good health and CMV-seronegative. The sample comprised PBMCs. V and J are TRBV18 and TRBJ1-4, with D perhaps matching TRBD1 (6 bases). The CDR3 DNA is TGTGCCAGCTCACCAGATCAGACAGGTGAAGAAAAACTGTTTTTT. Amino acid sequence: CASSPDQTGEEKLFF.